These T cell receptor beta chains were read from a single sample in a study of shared T cell receptors in the human thymus. Assay used: immunoSEQ multiplex PCR; TCRdb lists only in-frame clones, some missing. The sample lists approximately 490,000 clones; approximately 80% were seen once. These data were also reused for a study on human thymus T cells.

Sequenced sample: thymocytes. The source of these receptors is a boy in the first two years of life with a congenital heart defect. Both conserved end residues are trimmed from each CDR3. The D gene is left open where the match is weak.

>TRBJ1-2|TRBD1|TRBV19
ASSIIVAGTGEGYT
>TRBJ1-2|TRBD1|TRBV18
ASSPGRDRDTNYGYT
>TRBJ2-1|NA|TRBV20-1
SAKRNEQF
>TRBJ1-1|NA|TRBV18
ASSPLGQVHTEAF
>TRBJ2-3|TRBD2|TRBV4-1
ASSQDPSGIGDTQY
>TRBJ2-2|TRBD2|TRBV7-2
ASSPSGTNTGELF
>TRBJ1-2|TRBD1|TRBV6-1
ASSEDRGPRGYT
>TRBJ1-1|NA|TRBV18
ASSTDRNTEAF
>TRBJ2-7|TRBD2|TRBV7-9
ASSPSLRAGTGEQY
>TRBJ2-7|TRBD2|TRBV30
AWSVPGPHTSGFPREQY
>TRBJ2-7|TRBD1|TRBV7-9
ASSQTGASYEQY
>TRBJ2-1|TRBD2|TRBV11-1
ASSGPGLGLYNEQF
>TRBJ2-2|TRBD2|TRBV4-3
ASSQEGGDRELF
>TRBJ2-7|NA|TRBV6-1
ASSEAGGPPYEQY
>TRBJ2-1|TRBD2|TRBV6-6
ASSYGREDNEQF
>TRBJ2-5|TRBD1|TRBV5-1
ATSPPDRGVETQY
>TRBJ1-2|NA|TRBV13
ASSSRWRGGFYGYT
>TRBJ2-2|NA|TRBV28
ASSSGETNTGELF
>TRBJ1-5|TRBD1|TRBV28
ASRPQGGQPQH
>TRBJ2-3|TRBD1|TRBV19
ASGPGGESDTQY
>TRBJ1-3|NA|TRBV30
AWSVQGLTPLSGNTIY
>TRBJ1-2|NA|TRBV7-2
ASSPRQATSPYGYT
>TRBJ2-5|TRBD1|TRBV4-3
ASSQADRDGTQY
>TRBJ1-2|NA|TRBV7-8
ASSLDVTGSYT
>TRBJ2-1|NA|TRBV7-8
ASLSPRNEQF
>TRBJ2-7|TRBD2|TRBV15
ATSRGLAGTWIEQY
>TRBJ2-3|NA|TRBV30
AWSPASGTDTQY
>TRBJ2-4|NA|TRBV29-1
SVVVPGAGAKNIQY
>TRBJ2-1|NA|TRBV9
ASSPQGTWGLNEQF
>TRBJ2-2|NA|TRBV5-4
ASSSTTGELF
>TRBJ2-3|NA|TRBV10-2
ASSGFTNTQY
>TRBJ2-1|NA|TRBV19
ASTLNPLSSYNEQF
>TRBJ2-1|TRBD2|TRBV13
ASSLGRTSGNEQF
>TRBJ2-5|NA|TRBV5-4
ASSVTSFKETQY
>TRBJ1-2|TRBD1|TRBV25-1
ASSDRGPGQINYGYT
>TRBJ1-1|TRBD1|TRBV28
ASSITGGAAEAF
>TRBJ1-5|NA|TRBV4-3
ASSQEEGVNQPQH